This T cell receptor (beta chain) originates from a study of T-cell memory formation after mild COVID-19 (dated by TCRdb to the early 2020s). For the study in its entirety: Most TCR sequence clusters were specific to one of the two donors. Longitudinal TCRalpha and TCRbeta repertoire sequencing tracked T-cell clones expanding and contracting after mild COVID-19 in a couple of donors. The cohort comprised two young, previously healthy adult volunteers, one female and one male.

Sequencing was carried out with an Illumina NovaSeq 6000. Using 5'RACE with constant-segment primers, TCRalpha and TCRbeta cDNA libraries were constructed, with sample barcodes and unique molecular identifiers added in the process. Trizol reagent was used to extract RNA from every sample. The libraries were amplified in two PCR steps, and the second step added a second sample barcode and Illumina TruSeq adapters. Sequencing of libraries was performed on an Illumina NovaSeq with 2 x 150 bp paired-end reads. Per the original workflow: The reads were demultiplexed and collapsed into UMI-guided consensus sequences using migec v1.2.7. Using mixcr v2.1.11, UMI consensuses were aligned to TRA and TRB V and J templates and then assembled into clonotypes. A clonotype was counted as expanded or contracted only when both edgeR and NoisET called the clonotype significant, with the noise models trained on biological replicates. For edgeR calls, the cutoffs were a false discovery rate-adjusted p below 0.01 and a log2 fold-change threshold of 1. As an exploratory analysis of dynamics, PCA with hierarchical clustering was applied to max-normalized trajectories of the 1000 most abundant clonotypes. The CD4 or CD8 phenotype of responding clones was assigned using the separately sequenced CD4+ and CD8+ repertoires. Through fastp at Q25 and MiXCR, TCRdb rebuilt clones from the public reads, retaining in-frame beta chains. Each entry merges the rows of one CDR3 protein and shows their most common DNA and genes. The V and J calls, along with clone size, are taken from TCRdb and not from the paper's own processing. This sample comprises around 65,000 distinct CDR3 sequences, approximately 9% of them detected only once. Of the sample, about 1.1% is held by the ten largest clones.

PBMCs were isolated by Ficoll-Paque density gradient centrifugation. Per the germline V gene (reference sequence), DFQATT is the CDR1 and SNEGSKA is the CDR2. Its CDR3 holds 15 amino acids, cysteine through phenylalanine. Just CDR3 DNA is preserved here, 45 bases in frame from base 1. The junction shows trimming of 5 bases on V and 7 bases on J, and the gene matches do not reach 14 bases of it. Overall study outcomes, separate from this receptor: Some responding clones were detected in pre-infection memory, which suggested that pre-existing cross-reactive memory T cells had joined the SARS-CoV-2 response. Contracting CD4+ clones turned up mainly in the CM and EM memory subsets, whereas EMRA was where CD8+ clones were enriched. The second-wave clones that peaked on day 37 were not confirmed to be SARS-CoV-2 specific. The study included only a couple of mild cases, and larger cohorts that include severe cases with pre-infection samples were judged to be necessary. Balanced CD4/CD8 phenotypes were observed for clones contracting from day 15 to 85, whereas a bias towards CD4+ was observed for a second wave of clones expanding from day 15 to 37.

This clonotype has only a few counts. Its antigen specificity is not known. Base qualities are not provided; no much larger clone lies one nucleotide away. The receptor was derived from a man between 18 and 29 years old who had mild COVID-19 (a few samples of this study predate the infection). The sample titles of this study are shuffled in the database, so cell type and time point are left out; the donor was told from shared clones. The sequence is built from TRBV20-1 and TRBJ1-1, with 9 central nucleotides matching TRBD1. Input material: PBMCs or a T cell subset sorted from them (not recorded which). The sequenced DNA: TGCAGTGCTCCGGGACAGGGAGCAAATAAGCATGAAGCTTTCTTT. Its coded protein is CSAPGQGANKHEAFF.